Following are 20 T cell receptor beta chains from one sample sequenced in a study of a mutant IDH1 vaccine in newly diagnosed glioma. Sequencing used immunoSEQ multiplex PCR; TCRdb keeps in-frame clones, though not all of them. The sample includes about 38,000 clones, 70% to 80% seen only once; the top ten take roughly 5.5%. The time point: week 5, during vaccination. A 20-mer mutant IDH1 peptide at 300 ug was injected subcutaneously with topical imiquimod. Their recognized antigens are unknown. Sequenced here: PBMCs, sampled from a glioma patient whose treatment included an IDH1 peptide vaccine. The receptors shown here come from a man aged 40-49 years with glioma.

This chain uses TRBV2 with TRBJ1-2; weak D call: TRBD1 (6 bases). The CDR3 runs to 14 residues. V was clipped by 2 bases and J by 0 bases, with 7 bases between them. Germline CDR1 and CDR2: SNHLY and FYNNEI. CDR3 DNA sequence: TGTGCCAGCAGTGAAACAGGGACTAACTATGGCTACACCTTC. It specifies CASSETGTNYGYTF.

The chain couples TRBV7-6 to TRBJ2-5; D gene ambiguous. The CDR3 length is 12 residues. The germline V gene encodes CDR1 SGHVS and CDR2 FNYEAQ. Trimming cost V 1 base and J 2 bases, with 2 bases left between them. CDR3 sequence reads: CASSLVQETQYF. CDR3 bases: TGTGCCAGCAGCTTAGTACAAGAGACCCAGTACTTC.

This chain joins TRBV14 and TRBJ2-5; D may correspond to TRBD1 or TRBD2 (5 bases each). The CDR3 is 15 amino acids. V was clipped by 1 base and J by 1 base, with 10 bases between them. The germline V gene has CDR1 SGHDN and CDR2 FVKESK. The CDR3 bases are TGTGCCAGCAGCCAAGTTATGGGACCCCAAGAGACCCAGTACTTC. Amino acid sequence: CASSQVMGPQETQYF.

This clone was seen a few times. The chain couples TRBV25-1 to TRBJ1-6; 7 bases match TRBD1. The length of the CDR3 is 11 residues. V lost 4 bases and J lost 15; bases outside the gene matches: 3. Per germline, CDR1 MGHDK and CDR2 SYGVNS. The CDR3 coding sequence is TGTGCCAGCAGTGGTCGGGACAGCCTCCACTTT. Translating it yields CASSGRDSLHF. Full variable domain (remainder filled in from reference TRBV25-1 and TRBJ1-6): EADIYQTPRYLVIGTGKKITLECSQTMGHDKMYWYQQDPGMELHLIHYSYGVNSTEKGDLSSESTVSRIRTEHFPLTLESARPSHTSQYLCASSGRDSLHFGNGTRLTVT.

V gene TRBV30 combines with J gene TRBJ1-4; D not resolved. Trimming pared 1 base from V and 2 bases from J, leaving 11 bases between. The CDR3 spans 15 residues. Germline V lookup: CDR1 GTSNPN, CDR2 SVGIG (reference sequence). CDR3 in amino acids: CAWSDSGGTNEKLFF. DNA for the CDR3: TGTGCCTGGAGTGACAGCGGCGGGACTAATGAAAAACTGTTTTTT.

V gene TRBV6-5 combines with J gene TRBJ1-2, with no clear D. V dropped 2 bases and J dropped 1 base, with 5 bases sitting between them. The CDR3 has 13 residues. Per germline, CDR1 MNHEY and CDR2 SVGAGI. For the CDR3, the DNA is TGTGCCAGCAGTTACAAAATTAACTATGGCTACACCTTC. It codes for CASSYKINYGYTF.

The rearrangement uses TRBV19 and TRBJ2-7, with 11 bases lining up with TRBD2. Germline loops: CDR1 LNHDA, CDR2 SQIVND (reference sequence). The CDR3 is 16 amino acids. V lost 5 bases, J lost 3 bases, and 9 bases stayed unmatched. CDR3 residues: CASSSKTSGEHYEQYF. In nucleotides, the CDR3 is TGTGCCAGTAGTTCCAAGACTAGCGGGGAACACTACGAGCAGTACTTC.

This clone was detected once. This specimen includes other DNA sequences encoding the same CDR3. The V gene is TRBV7-9, the J gene TRBJ1-5, with D perhaps TRBD1 (5 bases). V lost 1 base and J 0 bases, leaving 7 bases between the germline ends. The CDR3 covers 15 residues. The germline CDR1 and CDR2 sequences are SEHNR and FQNEAQ (reference sequence). CDR3 residues: CASSLGGYSNQPQHF. The CDR3 nucleotides are TGTGCCAGCAGCTTAGGGGGGTATAGCAATCAGCCCCAGCATTTT.

This clone was seen just once. The genes are TRBV18 and TRBJ1-6; 9 nucleotides agree with TRBD1. Germline-derived CDR1 and CDR2 are KGHSH and LQKENI. The CDR3 has 15 amino acids. Trimming cost V 3 bases and J 7 bases; bases outside gene matches: 4. For the CDR3, the DNA is TGTGCCAGCTCACCGTCCGGGACAGGGAATTCACCCCTCCACTTT. This codes for CASSPSGTGNSPLHF.

The V call is TRBV9, the J call TRBJ2-1; 11 nucleotides align to TRBD2. There are 14 residues in the CDR3. V trimming: 6 bases; J trimming: 7 bases; junction bases outside the gene matches: 6. Germline V gene data show CDR1 as SGDLS and CDR2 as YYNGEE. The CDR3, as DNA: TGTGCCAGCAATAGCGGGGGGGCGGGGAATGAGCAGTTCTTC. As protein: CASNSGGAGNEQFF.

CDR3 residues: CATSGGLNRETQYF. CDR3 nucleotide sequence: TGTGCCACCAGCGGAGGACTGAACCGGGAGACCCAGTACTTC. This chain connects TRBV15 to TRBJ2-5; possible D gene TRBD2, 5 bases. The length of the CDR3 is 14 residues. Per germline, CDR1 LNHNV and CDR2 YYDKDF (reference sequence). Trimming shortened V by 5 bases and J by 5 bases, and 15 bases separated the two germline ends.

V gene TRBV30 combines with J gene TRBJ2-1; possible D gene TRBD1, 5 bases. Per the germline V gene, CDR1 is GTSNPN and CDR2 is SVGIG (reference sequence). The V and J ends lost 1 base and 5 bases respectively, with 6 bases between them. The CDR3 covers 12 residues. The CDR3 here is CAWSGQNNEQFF. The DNA for the CDR3 is TGTGCCTGGAGTGGACAGAACAATGAGCAGTTCTTC.

The rearrangement links TRBV25-1 to TRBJ2-2; no definite D call. The V end lost 4 bases, the J end lost 0 bases, and 9 bases lay between the germline ends. Germline CDR1 is MGHDK and CDR2 is SYGVNS. CDR3 size: 15 residues. The DNA of the CDR3 is TGTGCCAGCAGTGCCCTGGGTGCGAACACCGGGGAGCTGTTTTTT. Its protein product is CASSALGANTGELFF.

This rearrangement joins TRBV9 to TRBJ2-2; no clear D. Per the germline V gene, CDR1 is SGDLS and CDR2 is YYNGEE. CDR3 size: 14 residues. The ends were cut back, 4 bases at V and 7 bases at J, with 14 bases in the middle. This chain's CDR3 is CASSPLLWIGELFF. In nucleotides, the CDR3 is TGTGCCAGCAGCCCCCTCCTGTGGATCGGGGAGCTGTTTTTT.

This clone was detected only a few times. The gene calls are TRBV5-4 and TRBJ2-2, with TRBD1 matching over 9 bases. The CDR3 is made up of 15 amino acids. V gave up 4 bases and J gave up 5 bases; unmatched junction bases: 6. Germline lookup yields CDR1 SGHNT and CDR2 YYREEE (reference sequence). CDR3 in DNA: TGTGCCAGCAGCCCACAGGGGGCACTTACCGGGGAGCTGTTTTTT. Translation: CASSPQGALTGELFF. The full variable domain, completed using reference TRBV5-4 and TRBJ2-2, is ETGVTQSPTHLIKTRGQQVTLRCSSQSGHNTVSWYQQALGQGPQFIFQYYREEENGRGNFPPRFSGLQFPNYSSELNVNALELDDSALYLCASSPQGALTGELFFGEGSRLTVL.

Only one count was recorded for this clone. The chain uses TRBV2 and TRBJ1-2; 8 bases map to TRBD1. V dropped 5 bases and J dropped 6; count of bases not matched to a gene: 5. CDR1 and CDR2 from the germline V gene are SNHLY and FYNNEI. The CDR3 is 13 amino acids. CDR3 region: CASSTTGGDGYTF. CDR3 in DNA: TGTGCCAGCAGTACAACAGGGGGTGATGGCTACACCTTC.

This clone occurred once. The V gene is TRBV10-2, the J gene TRBJ1-5; D gene unclear. Trimming shortened V by 4 bases and J by 5 bases, and 6 bases separated the two germline ends. This CDR3 has 12 amino acids. Germline values: CDR1 WSHSY, CDR2 SAAADI. The chain's CDR3 is CASSAWDQPQHF. The CDR3 nucleotides read TGCGCCAGCAGTGCCTGGGATCAGCCCCAGCATTTT.

This sequence joins TRBV4-2 and TRBJ1-6; D unclear. The CDR3 is made up of 15 amino acids. Germline V gene sequence: CDR1 LGHNA, CDR2 YNFKEQ. Trimming cost V 0 bases and J 7 bases, with 10 bases left between them. CDR3 residues: CASSQETGYNSPLHF. As DNA, the CDR3 is TGTGCCAGCAGCCAAGAAACGGGGTACAATTCACCCCTCCACTTT.

This clone turned up a few times. The genes are TRBV27 and TRBJ1-4; the D gene is possibly TRBD1 (5 bases). Germline V gene data show CDR1 as MNHEY and CDR2 as SMNVEV (reference sequence). V was clipped by 3 bases and J by 8 bases, with 10 bases between them. The CDR3 length is 13 residues. The DNA of the CDR3 is TGTGCCAGCAGTTTCGGGGGTAGGGAAAAACTGTTTTTT. This gives the protein CASSFGGREKLFF.

The CDR3 reads CASSYSVGEQYF. The CDR3 DNA is TGTGCCAGCAGTTACTCAGTGGGGGAGCAGTACTTC. The chain uses TRBV6-5 and TRBJ2-7; D call uncertain. V was pared by 0 bases and J by 7 bases, with 7 bases between. This CDR3 is built from 12 residues. CDR1 is MNHEY and CDR2 is SVGAGI in the germline V gene.